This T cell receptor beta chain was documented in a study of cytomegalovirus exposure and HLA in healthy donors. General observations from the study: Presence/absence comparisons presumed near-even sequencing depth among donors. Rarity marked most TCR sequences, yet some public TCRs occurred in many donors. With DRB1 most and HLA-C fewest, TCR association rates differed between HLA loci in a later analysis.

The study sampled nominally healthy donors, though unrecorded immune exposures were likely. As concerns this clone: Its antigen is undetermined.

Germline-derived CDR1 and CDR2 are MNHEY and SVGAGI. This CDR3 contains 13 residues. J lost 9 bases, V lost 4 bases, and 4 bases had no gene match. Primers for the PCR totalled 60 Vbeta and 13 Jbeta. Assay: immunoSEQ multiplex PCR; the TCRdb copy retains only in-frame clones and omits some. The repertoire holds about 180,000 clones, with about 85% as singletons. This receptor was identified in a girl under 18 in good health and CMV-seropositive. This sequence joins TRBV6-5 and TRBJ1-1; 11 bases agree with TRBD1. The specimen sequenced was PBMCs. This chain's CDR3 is CASSWGTGGKAFF. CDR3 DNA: TGTGCCAGCAGTTGGGGGACAGGGGGTAAAGCTTTCTTT.